Described below is a single T cell receptor beta chain sequence and its context. The CDR3 is 17 residues long. Looked up from germline, CDR1 is LGHNA and CDR2 is YSLEER. V shed 1 base, J shed 5 bases, and the junction held 11 bases outside the gene matches. Template switching with 5'RACE generated the TCR cDNA and added a universal primer site and UMIs. One entry per CDR3 protein results from TCRdb running MiXCR on the 5' RACE reads. Among hundreds of thousands of distinct CDR3 sequences, around a sixth were seen once, and the ten largest hold roughly a sixth. This record comes from a study of T cells after yellow fever vaccination.

The rearrangement joins TRBV4-3 to TRBJ1-5; TRBD1 matches at 7 bases. The TCR originated in a man between 18 and 29 years old who received the YFV17D yellow fever vaccine. The sample here was PBMCs, taken before the yellow fever booster vaccination. CDR3 residues: CASSQGGSGQTYQPQHF. The CDR3 DNA is TGCGCCAGCAGCCAAGGGGGGTCGGGACAGACCTATCAGCCCCAGCATTTT.